Listed here is a single T cell receptor (beta chain). Germline assignment: CDR1 MDHEN and CDR2 SYDVKM. This CDR3 has 15 amino acids. Trimming shortened V by 2 bases and J by 4 bases, and 12 bases separated the two germline ends. Here immunoSEQ multiplex PCR was the method, and the copy in TCRdb shows in-frame clones only, minus some. This table has approximately 12,000 clones, 82% appearing once. These data originate in a study of OX40 agonist ivuxolimab in advanced cancers. The sequence derives from an adult with an advanced solid tumor such as melanoma, head and neck, liver or kidney cancer. The gene calls are TRBV28 and TRBJ2-1; perhaps D is TRBD1 or TRBD2 (6 bases each). This specimen was CD4+ or CD8+ T cells sorted from blood, taken in a trial of the OX40 agonist ivuxolimab. The CDR3 nucleotides are TGTGCCAGCAGTTTAGGGGGGCCCGATTACAATGAGCAGTTCTTC. This translates into CASSLGGPDYNEQFF.